The 2 T cell receptor beta chains below come from one sample, sequenced in a study of cytomegalovirus exposure and HLA in healthy donors. Primers: 60 Vbeta forward and 13 Jbeta reverse. The data were produced by immunoSEQ multiplex PCR, yet TCRdb's version contains in-frame clones alone and is incomplete. The sample includes 100,000 to 150,000 clones, under 85% of them seen just once. The sequenced sample consisted of PBMCs. Source of these receptors: a woman aged 40 to 50 in good health and CMV-seropositive.

There are a few counts of this clone. This chain uses TRBV25-1 with TRBJ2-2; 8 bases align to TRBD2. Germline CDR1 and CDR2: MGHDK and SYGVNS. The CDR3 totals 16 residues. Trimming at V came to 5 bases and at J to 6 bases, leaving 11 bases not matched to a gene. The CDR3 loop is CASSPPGSGRAGELFF. The CDR3 DNA is TGTGCCAGCAGTCCCCCCGGGAGCGGGAGAGCCGGGGAGCTGTTTTTT. Full variable domain (rest looked up from reference TRBV25-1 and TRBJ2-2): EADIYQTPRYLVIGTGKKITLECSQTMGHDKMYWYQQDPGMELHLIHYSYGVNSTEKGDLSSESTVSRIRTEHFPLTLESARPSHTSQYLCASSPPGSGRAGELFFGEGSRLTVL.

The chain couples TRBV21-1 to TRBJ2-7; the table's D gene call, TRBD1, was not cross checked with the DNA. TRBV21-1 is classified as a pseudogene. The CDR3 loop spans 16 amino acids. CDR3 coding DNA: TGTGCCAGCATACCCCCGAGGGAGACAGGGGCCTACGAGCAGTACTTC. This sequence encodes CASIPPRETGAYEQYF.